This TCR beta chain was profiled in a study of T-cell memory formation after mild COVID-19. This clonotype has more than one count but fewer than ten. Germline CDR1 and CDR2: SGHNT and YYREEE (reference sequence). Trimming shortened V by 4 bases and J by 9 bases, and 17 bases separated the two germline ends. The CDR3 consists of 15 residues. Each CDR3 protein is one row after TCRdb ran MiXCR on the 5' RACE reads. The data hold under 300,000 distinct CDR3 sequences, with around 17% observed a single time. The chain couples TRBV5-4 to TRBJ1-6; D unresolved. The TCR sequence derives from a man aged 18 to 30 who had mild COVID-19 (a few samples of this study predate the infection). Cell type and time point are not known. The sequencing input was PBMCs or a T cell subset sorted from them (not recorded which). The CDR3 loop is CASSPRSSSSSPLHF. Here the CDR3 DNA reads TGTGCCAGCAGCCCGCGGAGCAGCAGCAGTTCACCCCTCCACTTT.